A single TCR beta chain is shown here with its context. As yet, its antigen is unknown. The data stem from a study of shared clonotypes between healthy human individuals. Study results and limitations: The study found lower generation probabilities in non-shared clonotypes than in those shared by all four donors.

Germline V gene sequence: CDR1 LNHDA, CDR2 SQIVND (reference sequence). The V and J ends lost 11 bases and 4 bases, in that order; junction bases with no gene match: 9. This CDR3 is built from 14 residues. Adults of Caucasian background living in Nashville, Tennessee made up all donors. Naive CD4+ cells were CD45RA-selected; the remaining cells were memory. Profiling relied on immunoSEQ multiplex PCR, and the TCRdb table lists in-frame clones only, not all of them. In the table there are 850,000 to 1,200,000 clones, about 76% of which are singletons. V and J are TRBV19 and TRBJ2-2; 8 bases map to TRBD1. This clonotype was obtained from a man aged 18 to 35 in good health. Material for sequencing was memory CD4+ T cells sorted from blood. Regarding subset: CD45RA-negative fraction. This CDR3 is CASLDRAGTGELFF. CDR3 DNA sequence: TGTGCCTCCCTGGACAGGGCAGGCACCGGGGAGCTGTTTTTT.